These T cell receptor beta chains were read from a single sample in a study of blood T cell repertoires in COVID-19. Here immunoSEQ multiplex PCR was the method, and the copy in TCRdb shows in-frame clones only, minus some. The sample lists about 380,000 clones, about 80% occurring once. The material sequenced was peripheral blood. These receptors were obtained from a human donor with acute or convalescent COVID-19. The donor label of this sample is uncertain. Both conserved end residues are part of each CDR3. D genes are given only for firm matches. Rows may omit the clone size; those that give it use once, few, many or a size class.

D,V,size,J,DNA,CDR3
TRBD2,TRBV5-1,once,TRBJ2-6,TGCGCCAGCAGCTGGGGCCAGGGACTATCGGCTGGGGCCAACGTCCTGACTTTC,CASSWGQGLSAGANVLTF
TRBD2,TRBV4-1,-,TRBJ2-7,TGCGCCAGCAGCCAACAGACTAGCGCGGGGTACGAGCAGTACTTC,CASSQQTSAGYEQYF
TRBD2,TRBV5-4,-,TRBJ2-2,TGTGCCAGCAGGTTCGGGGGACTAGCAACCGGGGGCACCGGGGAGCTGTTTTTT,CASRFGGLATGGTGELFF
-,TRBV28,-,TRBJ1-5,TGTGCCAGCAGTTTATTAGCCCGAATGTCCAATCAGCCCCAGCATTTT,CASSLLARMSNQPQHF
TRBD1,TRBV19,-,TRBJ1-1,TGTGCCAGTAGTCTTACCGGGACAGGGGAAGCTTTCTTT,CASSLTGTGEAFF
TRBD1,TRBV3-1/TRBV3-2,few,TRBJ1-5,TGTGCCAGCAGCCAAGCAGGGGGGCAACACCAGCCCCAGCATTTT,CASSQAGGQHQPQHF
-,TRBV14,-,TRBJ1-1,TGTGCCAGCAGCCCCCCATGGACAGTCAACACTGAAGCTTTCTTT,CASSPPWTVNTEAFF
TRBD1,TRBV28,-,TRBJ1-2,TGTGCCAGCAGTTTTAGAGACAGGGCGTTGGAATATGGCTACACCTTC,CASSFRDRALEYGYTF
-,TRBV19,-,TRBJ2-7,TGTGCCAGTAGTCCCATGCGGTCCTTACCCTCCTACGAGCAGTACTTC,CASSPMRSLPSYEQYF
TRBD1,TRBV4-1,few,TRBJ1-4,TGCGCCAGCAGCCAAGTGGGGGACAGGGAGAGGGCGAATGAAAAACTGTTTTTT,CASSQVGDRERANEKLFF
-,TRBV19,-,TRBJ1-3,TGTGCCAGCCAAAGTCAACAGGGACTATCTGGAAACACCATATATTTT,CASQSQQGLSGNTIYF
TRBD1,TRBV18,-,TRBJ2-3,TGTGCCAGCTCCAAGAACCCAGATACAGGGGGGACAGATACGCAGTATTTT,CASSKNPDTGGTDTQYF
TRBD1,TRBV30,-,TRBJ2-3,TGTGCCAGCCGGGACAGGGGGCTTAGTACGCAGTATTTT,CASRDRGLSTQYF
TRBD1,TRBV12-5,-,TRBJ1-2,TGTGCTAGTGGTTTAGGGACAGGGGGCGCAGATGGCTACACCTTC,CASGLGTGGADGYTF
TRBD1,TRBV19,-,TRBJ2-6,TGTGCCAGTAGTCCGGGACAGGGATCCTCTGGGGCCAACGTCCTGACTTTC,CASSPGQGSSGANVLTF